The 27 T cell receptor beta chains below come from one sample, sequenced in a study of OX40 agonist ivuxolimab in advanced cancers. Measured with immunoSEQ multiplex PCR; TCRdb has only the in-frame clones, and not every one. The sample lists around 70,000 clones, roughly 90% occurring once. Source: CD4+ or CD8+ T cells sorted from blood, taken in a trial of the OX40 agonist ivuxolimab. Every receptor here comes from an adult with an advanced solid tumor such as melanoma, head and neck, liver or kidney cancer.

V gene TRBV11-2 combines with J gene TRBJ1-1; D possibly corresponds to TRBD1 (5 bases). Trimming cost V 1 base and J 2 bases, with 20 bases left between them. Germline values: CDR1 SGHAT, CDR2 FQNNGV. The CDR3 has 18 residues. The CDR3 loop is CASSLGQQVLRGNTEAFF. The CDR3 bases are TGTGCCAGCAGCTTAGGGCAACAGGTTTTAAGGGGAAACACTGAAGCTTTCTTT. Based on the CDR3 plus reference TRBV11-2 and TRBJ1-1, the full variable domain is EAGVAQSPRYKIIEKRQSVAFWCNPISGHATLYWYQQILGQGPKLLIQFQNNGVVDDSQLPKDRFSAERLKGVDSTLKIQPAKLEDSAVYLCASSLGQQVLRGNTEAFFGQGTRLTVV.

The rearrangement links TRBV27 to TRBJ2-7; D perhaps matches TRBD2 (5 bases). CDR1 is MNHEY, CDR2 SMNVEV, per germline (reference sequence). The CDR3 sequence is 14 residues long. Trimming took off 2 bases at V and 2 bases at J, with 10 bases between the two ends. DNA for the CDR3: TGTGCCAGCAGTTTAGGGCTAGCTCCCTACGAGCAGTACTTC. This encodes CASSLGLAPYEQYF.

Only one count was recorded for this clone. This chain connects TRBV7-2 to TRBJ2-7, with TRBD1 identical over 8 bases. The ends lost 2 bases at V and 4 bases at J; junction bases unmatched: 4. CDR3 length equals 14 residues. The V gene's germline CDR1 is SGHTA and CDR2 FQGNSA. The CDR3 sequence: CASSLMQGAYEQYF. Written as DNA, the CDR3 is TGTGCCAGCAGCTTAATGCAGGGGGCATACGAGCAGTACTTC.

This sequence joins TRBV7-2 and TRBJ1-5; TRBD1 matches at 10 bases. The CDR3 runs 14 residues. CDR1 and CDR2 (germline): SGHTA, FQGNSA. J was trimmed by 4 bases and V by 5 bases; bases with no gene match: 2. The CDR3 protein is CASSQGQGNQPQHF. The CDR3 nucleotides read TGTGCCAGCAGCCAGGGACAGGGGAATCAGCCCCAGCATTTT.

The J gene is TRBJ2-3, the V gene TRBV19, with D perhaps TRBD2 (5 bases). In germline, CDR1 is LNHDA, CDR2 SQIVND (reference sequence). Trimming left V 3 bases short and J 0 bases short, with 22 bases between. This CDR3 comprises 19 residues. CDR3 loop: CASSIAAPLAPASTDTQYF. CDR3 in DNA: TGTGCCAGTAGTATTGCAGCCCCCTTAGCGCCAGCTAGCACAGATACGCAGTATTTT.

V is TRBV28 and J is TRBJ2-5; maybe TRBD2 (5 bases). The CDR3 sequence is 17 residues long. Trimming pared 3 bases from V and 0 bases from J, leaving 17 bases between. Germline V CDR1 and CDR2: MDHEN, SYDVKM. This chain's CDR3 is CASSFALLTNHQETQYF. DNA of the CDR3: TGTGCCAGCAGTTTCGCCCTCCTGACTAATCACCAAGAGACCCAGTACTTC.

To note about this clone: Different DNA sequences within this sample yield the same CDR3. The chain carries TRBV18 and TRBJ2-3, with 7 positions matching TRBD2. J gave up 0 bases and V 0 bases, and 3 bases lay outside the gene matches. CDR1 and CDR2 (germline): KGHSH, LQKENI. This CDR3 spans 16 amino acids. The CDR3 DNA reads TGTGCCAGCTCACCACCGTCCGGGAGGAGCACAGATACGCAGTATTTT. Amino acid sequence: CASSPPSGRSTDTQYF. The full variable domain, with the rest looked up from reference TRBV18 and TRBJ2-3, is NAGVMQNPRHLVRRRGQEARLRCSPMKGHSHVYWYRQLPEEGLKFMVYLQKENIIDESGMPKERFSAEFPKEGPSILRIQQVVRGDSAAYFCASSPPSGRSTDTQYFGPGTRLTVL.

This chain joins TRBV25-1 and TRBJ2-7; TRBD1 agrees at 7 bases. The J segment lost 3 bases and the V segment lost 5 bases, leaving 4 bases of the junction unmatched. CDR3 size: 13 residues. Germline V gives CDR1 MGHDK, CDR2 SYGVNS. The CDR3 coding sequence is TGTGCCAGCAGTCGACAGGGTGTCTACGAGCAGTACTTC. This sequence encodes CASSRQGVYEQYF.

The chain employs TRBV28 and TRBJ2-6; 8 bases fit TRBD1. Looked up from germline, CDR1 is MDHEN and CDR2 is SYDVKM. Losses at the gene ends were 5 bases for V and 1 base for J; bases not matched to a gene: 13. This CDR3 region has 19 residues. The CDR3 DNA reads TGTGCCAGCAGTACACCGCCACGGACAGGGATTTCTGGGGCCAACGTCCTGACTTTC. This translates into CASSTPPRTGISGANVLTF.

The V call is TRBV5-1, the J call TRBJ1-3; D gene unclear. Trimming pared 4 bases from V and 4 bases from J, leaving 9 bases between. The germline V gene has CDR1 SGHRS and CDR2 YFSETQ. CDR3 length: 13 amino acids. The DNA for the CDR3 is TGCGCCAGCAGCGCCTCAATGGGAAACACCATATATTTT. It codes for CASSASMGNTIYF.

The chain uses TRBV7-2 and TRBJ2-7, with D possibly being TRBD2 (6 bases). Germline V gene data show CDR1 as SGHTA and CDR2 as FQGNSA. Trimming shortened V by 1 base and J by 1 base, and 17 bases separated the two germline ends. This CDR3 has 17 residues. The CDR3 spells CASSLGGTPGRSYEQYF. The CDR3 bases are TGTGCCAGCAGCTTAGGGGGGACTCCGGGGCGATCCTACGAGCAGTACTTC.

This chain links TRBV19 with TRBJ1-2, with TRBD1 identical over 10 bases. Germline values: CDR1 LNHDA, CDR2 SQIVND (reference sequence). Trimming took 5 bases from V and 2 from J; bases not matched to a gene: 14. CDR3 length: 18 amino acids. The DNA for the CDR3 is TGTGCCAGTAGTTTCCTTTGGACAGGGGGGGCACGAAACTATGGCTACACCTTC. It translates to CASSFLWTGGARNYGYTF. Filled out from reference TRBV19 and TRBJ1-2, the complete variable domain reads DGGITQSPKYLFRKEGQNVTLSCEQNLNHDAMYWYRQDPGQGLRLIYYSQIVNDFQKGDIAEGYSVSREKKESFPLTVTSAQKNPTAFYLCASSFLWTGGARNYGYTFGSGTRLTVV.

The chain is built from TRBV21-1 and TRBJ1-1. TRBV21-1 is assigned pseudogene status. The CDR3 is 16 residues long. CDR3 sequence (DNA): TGTGCCAGCAGCAAGGAGGAGCTACGGCAGAACACTGAAGCTTTCTTT. Residues: CASSKEELRQNTEAFF.

The chain joins TRBV5-4 to TRBJ2-7; 8 nucleotides align to TRBD1. Trimming took 3 bases from V and 2 from J; bases not matched to a gene: 7. This CDR3 is 15 amino acids long. Germline CDR1 reads SGHNT; CDR2 reads YYREEE (reference sequence). The CDR3 region is CASSSPLDRAYEQYF. CDR3 nucleotide sequence: TGTGCCAGCAGCTCCCCCTTGGACAGGGCCTACGAGCAGTACTTC.

The chain joins TRBV28 to TRBJ1-4, with D possibly matching TRBD1 (6 bases). Germline V CDR1 and CDR2: MDHEN, SYDVKM. V lost 6 bases to trimming and J lost 5 bases, with 10 bases between them. CDR3 length equals 13 residues. The CDR3 bases are TGTGCCAGCAGGGGGGGCCGAAATGAAAAACTGTTTTTT. As protein: CASRGGRNEKLFF.

The chain joins TRBV28 to TRBJ2-6; D gene uncertain. V was pared by 8 bases and J by 0 bases, with 5 bases between. The CDR3 has 13 residues. Germline V CDR1 and CDR2: MDHEN, SYDVKM. This CDR3 reads CASLRSGANVLTF. The CDR3 DNA reads TGTGCCAGCCTACGCTCTGGGGCCAACGTCCTGACTTTC.

This chain uses TRBV5-5 with TRBJ1-5, with 11 bases identical to TRBD1. Germline CDR1 SGHKS, CDR2 YYEKEE (reference sequence). The CDR3 runs to 14 residues. V dropped 4 bases and J dropped 6; count of bases not matched to a gene: 3. DNA of the CDR3: TGTGCCAGCAGCCAAGGACAGGGGGCTCAGCCCCAGCATTTT. Translated, it gives CASSQGQGAQPQHF.

This rearrangement joins TRBV19 to TRBJ2-1; weak D call: TRBD2 (5 bases). The CDR3 runs 12 residues. Germline values: CDR1 LNHDA, CDR2 SQIVND (reference sequence). Trimming removed 7 bases from V and 6 bases from J, with 10 bases in between. This chain's CDR3 is CASTDRGNEQFF. The CDR3 DNA sequence: TGTGCCAGTACTGACCGGGGCAATGAGCAGTTCTTC.

V and J are TRBV6-1 and TRBJ1-1; no clear D. This CDR3 has 14 residues. V was shortened by 5 bases and J by 0 bases, with 10 bases between the two germline ends. Germline V CDR1 and CDR2: MNHNS, SASEGT. The CDR3 region is CASSRNFMNTEAFF. CDR3 DNA sequence: TGTGCCAGCAGTCGTAATTTTATGAACACTGAAGCTTTCTTT.

In this sample, this clone turned up once. The chain recombines TRBV7-3 with TRBJ2-2, with 10 nucleotides matching TRBD2. V lost 5 bases and J lost 8; bases outside the gene matches: 14. The CDR3 has 17 amino acids. Germline CDR1 is SGHTA and CDR2 is FQGTGA. The CDR3 is CASSLTPGLALGGELFF. DNA of the CDR3: TGTGCCAGCAGCCTGACCCCGGGACTAGCGCTAGGAGGGGAGCTGTTTTTT.

The chain combines TRBV4-3 with TRBJ2-2; perhaps TRBD2 as D (6 bases). Trimming left V 0 bases short and J 5 bases short, with 16 bases between. The length of the CDR3 is 17 residues. Per germline, CDR1 LGHNA and CDR2 YSLEER. CDR3 sequence reads: CASSQDATGAWTGELFF. CDR3 bases: TGCGCCAGCAGCCAAGATGCTACGGGAGCATGGACCGGGGAGCTGTTTTTT.

V and J are TRBV19 and TRBJ2-3, with 11 bases lining up with TRBD2. J lost 2 bases, V lost 3 bases, and 10 bases had no gene match. Germline values: CDR1 LNHDA, CDR2 SQIVND (reference sequence). This CDR3 has 18 amino acids. CDR3 sequence: CASSILAGGTKATDTQYF. The DNA for the CDR3 is TGTGCCAGTAGTATCCTAGCGGGGGGAACCAAAGCCACAGATACGCAGTATTTT. Looking up the rest from reference TRBV19 and TRBJ2-3 gives the full variable domain: DGGITQSPKYLFRKEGQNVTLSCEQNLNHDAMYWYRQDPGQGLRLIYYSQIVNDFQKGDIAEGYSVSREKKESFPLTVTSAQKNPTAFYLCASSILAGGTKATDTQYFGPGTRLTVL.

The rearrangement joins TRBV11-3 to TRBJ2-7; TRBD2 matches at 7 bases. The trim removed 5 bases at V and 0 bases at J, leaving 7 bases unmatched. The CDR3 is 15 amino acids. Germline V gene data show CDR1 as SGHNT and CDR2 as YENEEA. The CDR3 spells CASSIQRGFSYEQYF. Here the CDR3 DNA reads TGTGCCAGCAGCATCCAGCGGGGATTCTCCTACGAGCAGTACTTC.

The rearrangement uses TRBV28 and TRBJ2-7; 9 bases are a match to TRBD2. The junction had 13 bases not matched to a gene; V was cut back by 6 bases and J by 7 bases. Looked up from germline, CDR1 is MDHEN and CDR2 is SYDVKM. CDR3 size: 15 residues. The CDR3 loop reads CASSFGGLAGGEQYF. In DNA form, the CDR3 reads TGTGCCAGCAGCTTTGGGGGACTAGCTGGGGGTGAGCAGTACTTC.

The chain couples TRBV4-2 to TRBJ2-1; 8 bases line up with TRBD2. Unmatched junction bases numbered 16, after V lost 0 bases and J lost 9 bases. CDR1 is LGHNA, CDR2 YNFKEQ, per germline. The CDR3 sequence is 18 residues long. CDR3 sequence (DNA): TGTGCCAGCAGCCAAGACCCCCCTTGGCGGGGGGACATTGGTGAGCAGTTCTTC. This sequence encodes CASSQDPPWRGDIGEQFF.

The genes are TRBV7-8 and TRBJ1-1; no clear D gene. Germline values: CDR1 SGHVS, CDR2 FQNEAQ. V was cut by 2 bases and J by 0 bases, with 13 bases left in between. The CDR3 has 16 amino acids. The CDR3 sequence is CASSLHGRTLNTEAFF. The CDR3 nucleotides read TGTGCCAGCAGCTTACACGGACGGACCCTGAACACTGAAGCTTTCTTT.

The chain employs TRBV27 and TRBJ2-3, with 9 bases identical to TRBD2. Losses at the gene ends were 6 bases for V and 3 bases for J; bases not matched to a gene: 10. CDR1 is MNHEY, CDR2 SMNVEV, per germline (reference sequence). The CDR3 has 16 residues. The CDR3 is CASSSRLAAGTDTQYF. The CDR3 bases are TGTGCCAGCAGCAGTAGACTAGCGGCAGGTACAGATACGCAGTATTTT.